Listed here are 31 T cell receptor beta chains from one sample, sequenced in a study of shared clonotypes between healthy human individuals. The assay was immunoSEQ multiplex PCR, and TCRdb's table has in-frame clones only and misses some. The sample contains about 2.3 million clones, around 92% of which appear only once. Sequenced: naive CD4+ T cells from PBMCs. Specified subset: CD45RA+ positively selected. The origin of the receptors is a man between 18 and 29 years old in good health. Some clones in this sample may be carry-over from other donors' samples.

The chain joins TRBV30 to TRBJ2-1, with 7 bases aligning to TRBD2. The junction had 10 bases not matched to a gene; V was cut back by 4 bases and J by 1 base. The CDR3 spans 16 residues. Germline CDR1 reads GTSNPN; CDR2 reads SVGIG (reference sequence). CDR3 sequence: CAWIGTTATSYNEQFF. The CDR3 DNA is TGTGCCTGGATAGGGACTACAGCAACGTCCTACAATGAGCAGTTCTTC. Based on the CDR3 plus reference TRBV30 and TRBJ2-1, the full variable domain is SQTIHQWPATLVQPVGSPLSLECTVEGTSNPNLYWYRQAAGRGLQLLFYSVGIGQISSEVPQNLSASRPQDRQFILSSKKLLLSDSGFYLCAWIGTTATSYNEQFFGPGTRLTVL.

This clone was seen more than once but under ten times. The J gene is TRBJ2-1, the V gene TRBV6-1; perhaps TRBD2 as D (5 bases). The CDR3 length is 12 residues. V shed 7 bases and J shed 12 bases, with 16 bases lying between them. Germline CDR1 reads MNHNS; CDR2 reads SASEGT. Written as DNA, the CDR3 is TGTGCCAGCACCACCGGACTGAGCGGGCAGTTCTTC. This sequence encodes CASTTGLSGQFF.

This clone was observed once. The chain carries TRBV11-2 and TRBJ1-4; no reliable D call. Trimming stripped 5 bases from V and 10 bases from J, with 17 bases between. This CDR3 spans 14 amino acids. Germline CDR1 SGHAT, CDR2 FQNNGV. The CDR3 protein is CASSPGRTPGKLFF. The DNA of the CDR3 is TGTGCCAGCAGCCCAGGCCGGACTCCCGGAAAACTGTTTTTT. Full variable domain (outside the CDR3, taken from reference TRBV11-2 and TRBJ1-4): EAGVAQSPRYKIIEKRQSVAFWCNPISGHATLYWYQQILGQGPKLLIQFQNNGVVDDSQLPKDRFSAERLKGVDSTLKIQPAKLEDSAVYLCASSPGRTPGKLFFGSGTQLSVL.

V is TRBV7-3 and J is TRBJ2-3; 7 nucleotides align to TRBD2. This CDR3 has 14 residues. V was pared by 5 bases and J by 6 bases, with 8 bases of the junction left unmatched. CDR1 is SGHTA, CDR2 FQGTGA, per germline. This chain's CDR3 is CASSPGTSVDTQYF. The CDR3 DNA follows: TGTGCCAGCAGCCCCGGAACTAGCGTGGATACGCAGTATTTT.

This clone appeared once. This sequence joins TRBV5-5 and TRBJ2-6; TRBD1 agrees at 9 bases. Trimming took 6 bases from V and 0 from J; bases not matched to a gene: 4. The germline CDR1 and CDR2 sequences are SGHKS and YYEKEE (reference sequence). This CDR3 has 16 amino acids. The CDR3 DNA is TGTGCCAGCAAGAGACAGGGGGGCTCTGGGGCCAACGTCCTGACTTTC. It is translated as CASKRQGGSGANVLTF.

The chain recombines TRBV15 with TRBJ1-1; no clear D gene. Germline CDR1 is LNHNV and CDR2 is YYDKDF (reference sequence). This CDR3 region has 14 residues. Trimming pared 0 bases from V and 3 bases from J, leaving 8 bases between. This CDR3 reads CATSRDTRDTEAFF. CDR3 coding DNA: TGTGCCACCAGCAGAGATACCAGAGACACTGAAGCTTTCTTT.

This chain connects TRBV28 to TRBJ2-3, with D uncertain. Germline V gene data show CDR1 as MDHEN and CDR2 as SYDVKM. This CDR3 has 11 residues. Trimming took off 5 bases at V and 6 bases at J, with 6 bases between the two ends. The CDR3 nucleotides are TGTGCCAGCAGTATAGAGGATACGCAGTATTTT. Translating gives CASSIEDTQYF.

In its sample, this clone was seen once. The chain employs TRBV10-1 and TRBJ1-2; TRBD1 agrees at 9 bases. The germline CDR1 and CDR2 sequences are WNHNN and SYGVQD (reference sequence). This CDR3 contains 14 residues. V lost 4 bases and J lost 8; bases outside the gene matches: 8. CDR3 sequence: CASSAGTGIEGYTF. CDR3 nucleotide sequence: TGCGCCAGCAGTGCCGGGACAGGGATAGAGGGCTACACCTTC.

The chain has TRBV10-3 and TRBJ2-7; 9 bases are shared with TRBD2. V was pared by 4 bases and J by 3 bases, with 7 bases of the junction left unmatched. The CDR3 sequence is 15 residues long. CDR1 and CDR2 from the germline V gene are ENHRY and SYGVKD. CDR3 in amino acids: CAISVIAGVSYEQYF. DNA for the CDR3: TGTGCCATCAGTGTAATAGCGGGAGTGAGCTACGAGCAGTACTTC.

The rearrangement uses TRBV9 and TRBJ2-1, with TRBD2 matching 7 bases. The CDR3 runs 16 residues. Germline CDR1 is SGDLS and CDR2 is YYNGEE. J lost 2 bases, V lost 2 bases, and 7 bases had no gene match. The CDR3 sequence: CASSVTTSPPYNEQFF. CDR3 DNA sequence: TGTGCCAGCAGCGTTACGACTAGCCCCCCCTACAATGAGCAGTTCTTC.

This clone was found once. The rearrangement joins TRBV30 to TRBJ2-3; 7 nucleotides agree with TRBD2. The CDR3 is made up of 15 amino acids. V gave up 2 bases and J gave up 4 bases; unmatched junction bases: 9. Per the germline V gene, CDR1 is GTSNPN and CDR2 is SVGIG (reference sequence). DNA of the CDR3: TGTGCCTGGAGTCTGGGCGGGAGAGGATCAGATACGCAGTATTTT. The encoded protein is CAWSLGGRGSDTQYF.

The chain links TRBV18 to TRBJ2-7; D is possibly TRBD2 (5 bases). The length of the CDR3 is 14 residues. V was pared by 2 bases and J by 3 bases, with 11 bases between. The germline gives CDR1 KGHSH, CDR2 LQKENI. In DNA form, the CDR3 reads TGTGCCAGCTCACCAGTCACTAGTGGCTACGAGCAGTACTTC. Amino acid sequence: CASSPVTSGYEQYF.

This chain joins TRBV19 and TRBJ2-2; D perhaps matches TRBD2 (5 bases). Trimming shortened V by 7 bases and J by 4 bases, and 13 bases separated the two germline ends. The CDR3 is made up of 14 amino acids. Germline V gene sequence: CDR1 LNHDA, CDR2 SQIVND (reference sequence). The CDR3 DNA sequence: TGTGCCAGTAACACTATTGGAGGCACCGGGGAGCTGTTTTTT. The encoded protein is CASNTIGGTGELFF.

The chain combines TRBV5-1 with TRBJ2-5, with D perhaps TRBD1 or TRBD2 (6 bases each). CDR3 length: 16 amino acids. With 4 bases removed from V and 2 bases from J, the gap between germline ends came to 18 bases. Germline V gene data show CDR1 as SGHRS and CDR2 as YFSETQ. CDR3 bases: TGCGCCAGCAGCCAGGCCGGGGGCCCCCATCAAGAGACCCAGTACTTC. It is translated as CASSQAGGPHQETQYF.

The rearrangement joins TRBV5-1 to TRBJ2-4, with D perhaps TRBD1 (5 bases). The CDR3 is 13 residues long. CDR1 and CDR2 (germline): SGHRS, YFSETQ. Trimming left V 10 bases short and J 7 bases short, with 18 bases between. CDR3: CAGASSPGNIQYF. The DNA for the CDR3 is TGCGCCGGAGCATCCTCCCCAGGGAACATTCAGTACTTC. The full variable domain, its missing parts supplied by reference TRBV5-1 and TRBJ2-4, is KAGVTQTPRYLIKTRGQQVTLSCSPISGHRSVSWYQQTPGQGLQFLFEYFSETQRNKGNFPGRFSGRQFSNSRSEMNVSTLELGDSALYLCAGASSPGNIQYFGAGTRLSVL.

The chain uses TRBV25-1 and TRBJ1-2; TRBD1 aligns across 9 bases. The germline V gene encodes CDR1 MGHDK and CDR2 SYGVNS. The CDR3 runs to 15 residues. With 6 bases clipped from V and 7 bases from J, the junction kept 12 bases outside the gene matches. The CDR3 sequence: CASSLGGQGGSGYTF. The CDR3 coding sequence is TGTGCCAGCAGCCTGGGGGGACAGGGAGGTAGTGGCTACACCTTC.

The chain carries TRBV19 and TRBJ2-1; no reliable D call. Trimming cost V 8 bases and J 3 bases, with 5 bases left between them. Germline lookup yields CDR1 LNHDA and CDR2 SQIVND (reference sequence). The CDR3 has 11 amino acids. Here the CDR3 DNA reads TGTGCCAGTTTAGACTACAATGAGCAGTTCTTC. As protein: CASLDYNEQFF.

The CDR3 nucleotides read TGTGCCAGCAGCTCGGGGGGGGTTACTGAAGCTTTCTTT. Translated, it gives CASSSGGVTEAFF. The chain joins TRBV7-6 to TRBJ1-1, with TRBD1 as a possible D gene (5 bases). The CDR3 has 13 amino acids. Trimming removed 4 bases at V and 5 bases at J, with 11 bases between. CDR1 and CDR2 (germline): SGHVS, FNYEAQ.

In nucleotides, the CDR3 is TGCAGCGTTGAATCTTCGGGCAGGGCCGACCTCACAGATACGCAGTATTTT. This translates into CSVESSGRADLTDTQYF. The chain employs TRBV29-1 and TRBJ2-3; possibly TRBD1 for D (5 bases). Trimming removed 2 bases from V and 2 bases from J, with 20 bases in between. This CDR3 has 17 residues. Germline CDR1 reads SQVTM; CDR2 reads ANQGSEA.

The J gene is TRBJ2-7, the V gene TRBV7-9; weak D call: TRBD2 (6 bases). The CDR3 spans 15 residues. Between the trimmed V and J ends, which lost 2 bases and 3 bases, there was a span of 14 bases. Looked up from germline, CDR1 is SEHNR and CDR2 is FQNEAQ (reference sequence). CDR3 nucleotides: TGTGCCAGCAGCTTATCTGGGGCGGGAAACTACGAGCAGTACTTC. Translated: CASSLSGAGNYEQYF.

The V and J genes are TRBV4-1 and TRBJ2-5; 8 nucleotides line up with TRBD1. Per germline, CDR1 MGHRA and CDR2 YSYEKL. Trimming at V came to 0 bases and at J to 4 bases, leaving 10 bases not matched to a gene. CDR3 length equals 17 residues. In DNA form, the CDR3 reads TGCGCCAGCAGCCAAGATCTCCGACAGGGGACCCCAGAGACCCAGTACTTC. It codes for CASSQDLRQGTPETQYF.

J is TRBJ1-2 and V is TRBV7-9; no clear D. The V and J ends lost 5 bases and 4 bases respectively, with 5 bases between them. The V gene's germline CDR1 is SEHNR and CDR2 FQNEAQ (reference sequence). This CDR3 contains 11 residues. CDR3 bases: TGTGCCAGCAGCCGAACCTATGGCTACACCTTC. It yields the protein CASSRTYGYTF. The whole variable domain, filled in from reference TRBV7-9 and TRBJ1-2, reads DTGVSQNPRHKITKRGQNVTFRCDPISEHNRLYWYRQTLGQGPEFLTYFQNEAQLEKSRLLSDRFSAERPKGSFSTLEIQRTEQGDSAMYLCASSRTYGYTFGSGTRLTVV.

The chain joins TRBV6-5 to TRBJ1-2; 9 nucleotides line up with TRBD1. V dropped 9 bases and J dropped 1; count of bases not matched to a gene: 9. Per germline, CDR1 MNHEY and CDR2 SVGAGI. The CDR3 loop spans 15 amino acids. This chain's CDR3 is CASRDRGRDNYGYTF. The DNA of the CDR3 is TGTGCCAGTCGAGACAGGGGGAGAGATAACTATGGCTACACCTTC.

The V and J genes are TRBV27 and TRBJ1-5; possibly TRBD1 for D (6 bases). The V end lost 10 bases, the J end lost 1 base, and 11 bases lay between the germline ends. The CDR3 has 13 amino acids. Looked up from germline, CDR1 is MNHEY and CDR2 is SMNVEV (reference sequence). The CDR3 loop is CATAQGSNQPQHF. CDR3 nucleotide sequence: TGTGCCACCGCGCAGGGGAGCAATCAGCCCCAGCATTTT.

The gene calls are TRBV10-3 and TRBJ2-5; 9 bases fit TRBD2. The J call may be in error: the DNA end matches TRBJ2-7 better. Germline V gene sequence: CDR1 ENHRY, CDR2 SYGVKD. The CDR3 contains 13 residues. The CDR3 here is CAIRPSGNGEQYF. Written as DNA, the CDR3 is TGTGCCATCAGACCTAGCGGGAATGGCGAGCAGTACTTC.

The chain combines TRBV29-1 with TRBJ2-2; TRBD1 might be the D (6 bases). Germline CDR1 is SQVTM and CDR2 is ANQGSEA. Trimming removed 6 bases from V and 4 bases from J, with 12 bases in between. This CDR3 comprises 13 residues. CDR3 nucleotide sequence: TGCAGCGTAGATAGGACAGCCACCGGGGAGCTGTTTTTT. Its translation is CSVDRTATGELFF.

The chain links TRBV7-8 to TRBJ2-1; D ambiguous. CDR1 and CDR2 from the germline V gene are SGHVS and FQNEAQ. Trimming left V 5 bases short and J 7 bases short, with 9 bases between. The CDR3 is made up of 12 amino acids. CDR3 sequence reads: CASSPRRNEQFF. CDR3 coding DNA: TGTGCCAGCAGCCCCCGACGGAATGAGCAGTTCTTC.

This chain joins TRBV6-5 and TRBJ2-1; a weak D match, TRBD2 (6 bases). Germline CDR1 reads MNHEY; CDR2 reads SVGAGI. The germline V and J ends were trimmed by 5 bases and 9 bases, with 11 bases remaining between them. The CDR3 is 12 residues long. The CDR3 coding sequence is TGTGCCAGCAGTCGACTAGATACTGAGCAGTTCTTC. Translation gives CASSRLDTEQFF.

In regard to this clone: In the same sample, other DNA sequences code for this CDR3. This sequence joins TRBV15 and TRBJ2-7, with D perhaps TRBD1 (6 bases). This CDR3 spans 14 amino acids. The V end lost 1 base, the J end lost 4 bases, and 11 bases lay between the germline ends. Germline loops: CDR1 LNHNV, CDR2 YYDKDF (reference sequence). CDR3 nucleotide sequence: TGTGCCACCAGCAGAGGTACAGGGTCATACGAGCAGTACTTC. Protein: CATSRGTGSYEQYF.

The chain has TRBV9 and TRBJ1-1; D perhaps matches TRBD1 (6 bases). The germline V gene has CDR1 SGDLS and CDR2 YYNGEE. The germline V and J ends were trimmed by 7 bases and 0 bases, with 7 bases remaining between them. This CDR3 is built from 12 residues. CDR3 nucleotide sequence: TGTGCCAGCGGACAGTTGAACACTGAAGCTTTCTTT. Encoded protein: CASGQLNTEAFF. Filled out from reference TRBV9 and TRBJ1-1, the complete variable domain reads DSGVTQTPKHLITATGQRVTLRCSPRSGDLSVYWYQQSLDQGLQFLIQYYNGEERAKGNILERFSAQQFPDLHSELNLSSLELGDSALYFCASGQLNTEAFFGQGTRLTVV.

Notes on this clone: This same CDR3 is encoded by further DNA sequences in the sample. The rearrangement links TRBV19 to TRBJ1-5; unclear D gene. Trimming removed 2 bases at V and 1 base at J, with 6 bases between. There are 14 residues in the CDR3. Looked up from germline, CDR1 is LNHDA and CDR2 is SQIVND (reference sequence). The CDR3 bases are TGTGCCAGTAGTATAACGGGGAGCAATCAGCCCCAGCATTTT. This gives the protein CASSITGSNQPQHF.